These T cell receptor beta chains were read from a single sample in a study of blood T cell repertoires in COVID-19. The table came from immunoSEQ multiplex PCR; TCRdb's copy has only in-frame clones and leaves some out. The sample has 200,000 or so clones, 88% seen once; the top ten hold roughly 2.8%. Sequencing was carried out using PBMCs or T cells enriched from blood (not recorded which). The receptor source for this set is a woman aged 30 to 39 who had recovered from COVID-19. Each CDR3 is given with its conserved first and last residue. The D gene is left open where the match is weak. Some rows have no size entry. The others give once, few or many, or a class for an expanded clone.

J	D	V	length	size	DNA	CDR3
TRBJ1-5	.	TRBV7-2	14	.	TGTGCCAGCAGCTTAGTCCTAACCAATCAGCCCCAGCATTTT	CASSLVLTNQPQHF
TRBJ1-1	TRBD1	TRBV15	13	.	TGTGCCACCAGCAAACGACAGGGGACTGAAGCTTTCTTT	CATSKRQGTEAFF
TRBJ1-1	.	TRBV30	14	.	TGTGCCTGGAGTGTACTAGTCGGGGGAGAGGAAGCTTTCTTT	CAWSVLVGGEEAFF
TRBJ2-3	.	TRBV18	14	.	TGTGCCAGCTCACGACCACAGGGTACAGATACGCAGTATTTT	CASSRPQGTDTQYF
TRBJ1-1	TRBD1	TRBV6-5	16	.	TGTGCCAGCAGTTACAATACAGGGGGATTGAGCCCTGAAGCTTTCTTT	CASSYNTGGLSPEAFF
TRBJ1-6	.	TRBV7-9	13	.	TGTGCCAGCAGCGATGAACGCGCTTCACCCCTCCACTTT	CASSDERASPLHF
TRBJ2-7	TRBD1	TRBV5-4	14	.	TGTGCCAGCAGCCCCGGGACAGGGGCCTACGAGCAGTACTTC	CASSPGTGAYEQYF
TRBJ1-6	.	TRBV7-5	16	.	TGTGTCAGAAGCTTCCCCTCCGACAGGGGTGGTTCACCCCTCCACTTT	CVRSFPSDRGGSPLHF
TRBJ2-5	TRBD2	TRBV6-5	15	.	TGTGCCAGCAGCACCACAGCGGGGCGAGGAGAGACCCAGTACTTC	CASSTTAGRGETQYF
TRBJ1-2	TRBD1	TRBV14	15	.	TGTGCCAGCAGCCAAGTGCCCGACAGGGCCTATGGCTACACCTTC	CASSQVPDRAYGYTF
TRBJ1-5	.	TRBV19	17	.	TGTGCCAGTAGTATAGCGACAGGAGCCTATAGCAATCAGCCCCAGCATTTT	CASSIATGAYSNQPQHF
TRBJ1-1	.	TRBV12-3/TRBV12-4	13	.	TGTGCCAGCAGTTCGACGGGGAACACTGAAGCTTTCTTT	CASSSTGNTEAFF
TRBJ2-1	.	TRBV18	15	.	TGTGCCAGCTCAAGCATCTCCGTAATCGACAATGAGCAGTTCTTC	CASSSISVIDNEQFF
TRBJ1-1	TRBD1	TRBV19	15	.	TGTGCCAGTAAATGGGACAGGGGGGTAGTGACTGAAGCTTTCTTT	CASKWDRGVVTEAFF
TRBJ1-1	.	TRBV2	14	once	TGTGCCAGCAGTCCCAGGGCACTGAACACTGAAGCTTTCTTT	CASSPRALNTEAFF
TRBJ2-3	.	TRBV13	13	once	TGTGCCAGCAGCCGCACGGGCACAGATACGCAGTATTTT	CASSRTGTDTQYF
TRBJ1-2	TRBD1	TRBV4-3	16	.	TGCGCCAGCAGCCAAGATCTCCGACAGGGCTACTATGGCTACACCTTC	CASSQDLRQGYYGYTF
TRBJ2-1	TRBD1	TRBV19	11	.	TGTGCCACCCGACAGGGCAATGAGCAGTTCTTC	CATRQGNEQFF
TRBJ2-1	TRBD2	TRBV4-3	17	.	TGCGCCAGCAGCCAAGACGGACTAGCGGGGGCCTACAATGAGCAGTTCTTC	CASSQDGLAGAYNEQFF
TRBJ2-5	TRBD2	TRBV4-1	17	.	TGCGCCAGCAGCCAAGATCTGAGCGGGGGAGGAAGCGAGACCCAGTACTTC	CASSQDLSGGGSETQYF
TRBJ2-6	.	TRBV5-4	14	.	TGTGCCAGCAGCTCCAGCTCTGGGGCCAACGTCCTGACTTTC	CASSSSSGANVLTF
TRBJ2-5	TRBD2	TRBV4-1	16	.	TGCGCCAGCAGCCAAGAGCCGACTAGCGGGGAAGAGACCCAGTACTTC	CASSQEPTSGEETQYF
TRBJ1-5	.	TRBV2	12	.	TGTGCCAGCTCCGGGAGCAATCAGCCCCAGCATTTT	CASSGSNQPQHF
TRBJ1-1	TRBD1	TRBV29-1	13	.	TGCAGCGCCAAGGACAGGGTGAACACTGAAGCTTTCTTT	CSAKDRVNTEAFF
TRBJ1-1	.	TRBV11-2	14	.	TGTGCCAGCAGCTCCGGACACCTGAACACTGAAGCTTTCTTT	CASSSGHLNTEAFF
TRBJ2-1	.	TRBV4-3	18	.	TGCGCCAGCAGCCAATTCCCGAAAAGCGGAAGCTCCTACAATGAGCAGTTCTTC	CASSQFPKSGSSYNEQFF
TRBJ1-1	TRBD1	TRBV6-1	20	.	TGTGCCAGCAGTGAAGAAGCCACCCGGACAGGACGGAGAATGAACACTGAAGCTTTCTTT	CASSEEATRTGRRMNTEAFF
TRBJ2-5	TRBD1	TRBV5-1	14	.	TGCGCCAGCAGCTTGGAACAGGGGGGAGAGACCCAGTACTTC	CASSLEQGGETQYF
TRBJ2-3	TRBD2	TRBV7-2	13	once	TGTGCCAGCACCCTTAGCGGGGGAGATACGCAGTATTTT	CASTLSGGDTQYF
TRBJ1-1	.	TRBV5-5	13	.	TGTGCCAGCAGCCCCGAGGGTATTGCTGAAGCTTTCTTT	CASSPEGIAEAFF
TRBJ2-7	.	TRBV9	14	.	TGTGCCAGCAGCGCCTCAGGGGGCGGGGGCGAGCAGTACTTC	CASSASGGGGEQYF
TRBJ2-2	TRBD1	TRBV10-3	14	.	TGTGCCATCAGTGAGTCGGACAGGACCGGGGAGCTGTTTTTT	CAISESDRTGELFF
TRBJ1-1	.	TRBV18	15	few	TGTGCCAGCTCACCCAGGACTCTCGTGGGGACTGAAGCTTTCTTT	CASSPRTLVGTEAFF
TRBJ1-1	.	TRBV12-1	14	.	TGTGCCAGCAGCTTTCGCCGGACAGACACTGAAGCTTTCTTT	CASSFRRTDTEAFF
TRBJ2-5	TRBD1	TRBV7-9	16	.	TGTGCCAGCAGCTTAAGTTCTTTGACAGGGGAAGAGACCCAGTACTTC	CASSLSSLTGEETQYF
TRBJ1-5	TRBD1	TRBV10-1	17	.	TGCGCCAGCCGCCCAGGGGGCAGTCGAAATAGCAATCAGCCCCAGCATTTT	CASRPGGSRNSNQPQHF
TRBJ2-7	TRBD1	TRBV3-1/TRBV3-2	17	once	TGTGCCAGCAGCCAAGATGGGACAGGGGGAGGTTTGTACGAGCAGTACTTC	CASSQDGTGGGLYEQYF
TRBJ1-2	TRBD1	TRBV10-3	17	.	TGTGCCATCAGTGAATTAGGACAGGGAGTCCCAAACTATGGCTACACCTTC	CAISELGQGVPNYGYTF
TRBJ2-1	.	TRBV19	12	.	TGTGCCGTCCGCGGCTCCTACAATGAGCAGTTCTTC	CAVRGSYNEQFF
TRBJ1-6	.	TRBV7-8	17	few	TGTGCCAGCAGCTTAGCACTCAGGAACTCCTATAATTCACCCCTCCACTTT	CASSLALRNSYNSPLHF
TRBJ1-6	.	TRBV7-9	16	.	TGTGCCAGCAGCTTGGTCCGATGGGGCTCGGTTTCCACCCTCCACTTT	CASSLVRWGSVSTLHF
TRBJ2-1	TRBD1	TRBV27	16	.	TGTGCCAGCAGAAGATCAGGGACAGGGGTAAAGAACGAGCAGTTCTTC	CASRRSGTGVKNEQFF
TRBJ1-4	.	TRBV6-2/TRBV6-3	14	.	TGTGCCAGCACCCCGGGGGGGCGAAAGGAAAAACTGTTTTTT	CASTPGGRKEKLFF
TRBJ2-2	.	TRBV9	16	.	TGTGCCAGCAGCCCCCTTTCGAAGCGGAACACCGGGGAGCTGTTTTTT	CASSPLSKRNTGELFF
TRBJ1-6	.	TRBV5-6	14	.	TGTGCCAGCAGCTTGGTAGAGGCAGATTCACCCCTCCACTTT	CASSLVEADSPLHF
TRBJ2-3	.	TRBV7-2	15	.	TGTGCCAGCAGCTGGGGGGGCGGGGGCTCAGATACGCAGTATTTT	CASSWGGGGSDTQYF
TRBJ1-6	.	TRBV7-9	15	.	TGTGCCAGCAGCTTAACCGCGGGGTTTAATTCACCCCTCCACTTT	CASSLTAGFNSPLHF
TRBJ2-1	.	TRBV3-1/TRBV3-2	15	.	TGTGCCAGCAGCCCGACTCCGGGGTCTGGGAATGAGCAGTTCTTC	CASSPTPGSGNEQFF
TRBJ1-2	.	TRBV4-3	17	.	TGCGCCAGCAGCCAAGATCGGCAGGGGAGTATGGACTATGGCTACACCTTC	CASSQDRQGSMDYGYTF
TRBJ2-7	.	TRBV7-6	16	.	TGTGCCAGCAGCTCCAGGACCGGGACAAGCTCCTACGAGCAGTACTTC	CASSSRTGTSSYEQYF
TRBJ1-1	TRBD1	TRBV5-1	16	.	TGCGCCAGCAAAAAGACAGGGCTCGGATTGGACACTGAAGCTTTCTTT	CASKKTGLGLDTEAFF
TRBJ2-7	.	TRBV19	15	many	TGTGCCAGTAGCAACCCCGCGGGACAGCTTTACGAGCAGTACTTC	CASSNPAGQLYEQYF
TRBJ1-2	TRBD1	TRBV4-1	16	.	TGCGCCAGCAGCCAAGATCTTCGGACAGGGGGTTATGGCTACACCTTC	CASSQDLRTGGYGYTF
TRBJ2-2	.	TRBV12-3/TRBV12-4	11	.	TGTGCCAGCAGTTATAGCCGGGAGCTGTTTTTT	CASSYSRELFF